The TCR beta chain under discussion was sequenced for a study of T-cell memory formation after mild COVID-19. TCRdb itself ran the 5' RACE reads through MiXCR, one entry per CDR3 protein. Found here are 300,000 to 400,000 distinct CDR3 sequences, around 27% of them singletons; the top ten hold 13%. As to this clonotype: Its antigen is unidentified.

Trimming pared 5 bases from V and 2 bases from J, leaving 18 bases between. From germline, CDR1 is SGHTA and CDR2 FQGTGA. This CDR3 comprises 17 residues. The study, taken as a whole, reports: Most CD4+ clones that shrank were in CM and EM, while CD8+ ones turned up in EMRA.

The receptor was derived from an adult woman who had mild COVID-19 (a few samples of this study predate the infection). Cell type and time point are not known. The sequencing sample was made of PBMCs or a T cell subset sorted from them (not recorded which). This sequence joins TRBV7-3 and TRBJ2-2; D is uncertain. The CDR3: CASSQTSGQANTGELFF. Here the CDR3 DNA reads TGTGCCAGCAGCCAAACGAGTGGTCAGGCTAACACCGGGGAGCTGTTTTTT.